This T cell receptor beta chain was documented in a study of cytomegalovirus exposure and HLA in healthy donors. For the study at large: From about 170 million T cells, an earlier analysis saw roughly 110 million unique TCR beta sequences. Study results and caveats: Among TCR beta chains of equal frequency, HLA-associated ones were more clonally expanded in a later analysis.

A remark on this clone: Its antigen is unknown.

The PCR used 60 Vbeta and 13 Jbeta primers. The method was immunoSEQ multiplex PCR; TCRdb's version includes in-frame clones alone and lacks a portion of them. The sample has more than 110,000 clones, less than 85% seen once. Germline lookup yields CDR1 SGHTA and CDR2 FQGTGA. The V end lost 2 bases, the J end lost 7 bases, and 14 bases lay between the germline ends. The CDR3 runs to 14 residues. The material sequenced was PBMCs. The sequence was collected from a woman aged 45 to 65 in good health and CMV-seropositive. This chain uses TRBV7-3 with TRBJ1-2; D might be TRBD1 (6 bases). CDR3 sequence reads: CASSLGQGYGGYTF. The CDR3 coding sequence is TGTGCCAGCAGCTTAGGCCAGGGGTACGGTGGCTACACCTTC.